This TCR beta chain was sequenced during a study of shared clonotypes between healthy human individuals (dated by TCRdb to 2020 to 2021). A note on the overall study: A couple of women and a few men aged 18 to 49 years were included in the cohort. Leukapheresis yielded between about 0.85 and 10 billion PBMCs per donor. For each donor, CD4 naive and CD4 memory were each run on three plates, CD8 naive on two plates, and CD8 memory on one plate. The study deeply sequenced blood TCR repertoires of several healthy adults to estimate repertoire size and the extent of clonotype sharing between individuals. To increase sequencing depth and limit assay-specific biases, TCR repertoire library preparation and sequencing were carried out by different laboratories using diverse techniques. What the study reported, not specific to this receptor: Incomplete sequencing was indicated by rarefaction of sorted-subset datasets, despite the large sequencing depth. Sampling was restricted to blood, and TCR repertoires in tissue are likely to differ from TCR repertoires in blood. Based on pairwise subsampling, the degree of clonotype sharing among donors was expected to be affected by sequencing depth. Clonotypes shared by all four sorted-subset donors showed higher generation probabilities than non-shared clonotypes. The small number of donors limited the genetic and exposure-history diversity represented. Naive subsets generally had larger estimated clonotype richness than memory subsets. About 5% of naive CD4, around 3.6% of naive CD8, roughly 2.4% of memory CD4, and about 0.4% of memory CD8 clonotypes were shared across several donors.

CDR1 and CDR2 are drawn from the germline V gene: KGHSH, LQKENI. V was cut back by 3 bases and J by 1 base, leaving a gap of 11 bases between them. From cysteine to phenylalanine, the CDR3 is 15 amino acids long. Only CDR3 DNA remains: 45 bases, in frame from the first base. CD8 naive samples consisted of CD45RO-negative cells that were positively selected for CCR7, yielding a CD45RA+CCR7+ population without TemRA cells. Healthy HIV-negative adults with no recently reported acute infections or vaccinations were included as donors. Every donor was a Caucasian adult living in Nashville, Tennessee, USA. Blood was collected by leukapheresis, and PBMCs were isolated by Ficoll-Histopaque density gradient centrifugation and then cryopreserved in liquid nitrogen vapor phase. Analytical flow cytometry was used to check the purity and quantity of every magnetically sorted T cell population. Genomic DNA was isolated from each sorted fraction and quantified by UV absorbance on a Nanodrop 2000c.

Remarks on this clone: Its antigen specificity is not known. Base qualities are not recorded, but no much larger clone differs from it by a single base.

Using the deep immunoSEQ assay, multiplex PCR amplified TCR CDR3 regions from genomic DNA. Extracted genomic DNA from each cell subset was spread evenly across all wells of several immunoSEQ 96-well plates, with each plate serving as a replicate. For sorted subsets, roughly 200 ng of genomic DNA, equivalent to 25,000 to 35,000 T cell genomes, went into each replicate PCR. Purified libraries were measured with a Qubit 3.0 fluorometer, size-checked on a Bioanalyzer 2100, and measured again with the KAPA Library Quantification kit. A separate single-read 150-cycle Illumina NextSeq 550 flow cell was used to sequence each immunoSEQ 96-well plate. Under the source paper's analysis protocol: Because only junctional sequences without quality scores were contained in the immunoSEQ output, filtering matching that applied to full-length reads could not be performed. Sequences were annotated with PyIR, a Python wrapper for IgBLAST v1.9, and V/J genes and CDR3 were assigned using IMGT germline references. Reads were removed for weak V/J assignments (E-value above 1e-6), missing CDR3, stop codons, out-of-frame junctions, or ambiguous translated residues. V3J clonotypes were defined as sequences sharing the same inferred V gene, J gene, and CDR3 amino acid sequence. Percentage overlap between repertoires was calculated by dividing the number of shared unique clonotypes by the size of the smaller repertoire. RTK rarefaction, the Chao1 estimator, and Recon v2.1 estimates of unobserved clonotypes were used to assess repertoire richness. Generation probabilities for all TCRbeta clonotypes obtained by the gDNA method from several donors were computed using OLGA. TCRdb took over this immuneACCESS table, retaining in-frame rearrangements with V and J assigned. Such tables are incomplete; in checked studies, under half of the missing clones stem from an unresolved V gene, and the remainder is unexplained. The DNA gave D and trimming, while V, J and clone size come from that table. Counted in this sample were around 1.9 million clones; about 93% of them appeared once. The ten biggest clones cover 1.7% of the sample.

This clonotype was obtained from a man aged 18 to 35 in good health. Some clones in this sample may be carry-over from other donors' samples. The chain joins TRBV18 to TRBJ2-3; no D gene is confidently identified. Sequences were obtained from naive CD8+ T cells from PBMCs. The sample's cell subset or site label, in plain terms: CD45RA+CCR7+. The CDR3 has the sequence CASSPSPLRTDTQYF. The sequenced DNA is TGTGCCAGCTCACCTTCCCCGCTCCGCACAGATACGCAGTATTTT.